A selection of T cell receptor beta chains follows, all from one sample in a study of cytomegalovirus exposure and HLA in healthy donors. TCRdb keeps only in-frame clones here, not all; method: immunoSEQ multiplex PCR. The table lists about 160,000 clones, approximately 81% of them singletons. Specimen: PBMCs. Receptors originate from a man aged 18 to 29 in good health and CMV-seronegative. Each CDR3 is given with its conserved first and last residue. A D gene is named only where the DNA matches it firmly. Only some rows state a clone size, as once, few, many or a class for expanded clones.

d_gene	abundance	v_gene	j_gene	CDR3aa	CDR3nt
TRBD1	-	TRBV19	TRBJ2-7	CASRPLGQDSYEQYF	TGTGCCAGTAGGCCTCTGGGACAGGATTCCTACGAGCAGTACTTC
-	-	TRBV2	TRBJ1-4	CASSLRAPPGEKLFF	TGTGCCAGCAGCCTAAGGGCACCTCCGGGGGAAAAACTGTTTTTT
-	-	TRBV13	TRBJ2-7	CASSPRRESHEQYF	TGTGCCAGCAGCCCCCGGCGGGAATCGCACGAGCAGTACTTC
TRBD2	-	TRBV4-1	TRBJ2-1	CASSQVIAGFSYNEQFF	TGCGCCAGCAGCCAAGTGATAGCGGGTTTCTCCTACAATGAGCAGTTCTTC
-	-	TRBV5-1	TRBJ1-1	CASSLGTGGMNTEAFF	TGCGCCAGCAGCTTGGGTACGGGCGGGATGAACACTGAAGCTTTCTTT
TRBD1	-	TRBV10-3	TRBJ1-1	CAISGTGGDTEAFF	TGTGCCATCAGTGGGACAGGGGGTGACACTGAAGCTTTCTTT
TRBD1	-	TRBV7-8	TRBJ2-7	CASSSNRGTYEQYF	TGTGCCAGCAGCTCGAACAGGGGTACCTACGAGCAGTACTTC
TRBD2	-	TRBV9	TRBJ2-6	CASSVGLLAGGSGANVLTF	TGTGCCAGCAGCGTAGGGTTACTAGCGGGAGGGTCCGGGGCCAACGTCCTGACTTTC
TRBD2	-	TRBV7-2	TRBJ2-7	CASSFRTSGDLDEQYF	TGTGCCAGCAGCTTCCGGACTAGCGGGGATCTGGATGAGCAGTACTTC
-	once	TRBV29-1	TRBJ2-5	CSVESPLETQYF	TGCAGCGTTGAATCCCCACTAGAGACCCAGTACTTC
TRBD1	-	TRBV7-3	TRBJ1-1	CASSLDRSNTEAFF	TGTGCCAGCAGCTTGGACAGGTCGAACACTGAAGCTTTCTTT
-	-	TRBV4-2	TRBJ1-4	CASSQDPPTDRGLANEKLFF	TGTGCCAGCAGCCAAGATCCCCCCACGGACCGGGGGTTGGCTAATGAAAAACTGTTTTTT
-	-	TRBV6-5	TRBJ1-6	CASSYGTPGEYGPLHF	TGTGCCAGCAGTTACGGGACTCCGGGGGAATACGGACCCCTCCACTTT
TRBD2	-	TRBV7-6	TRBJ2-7	CASSSAGATYEQYF	TGTGCCAGCAGCTCAGCGGGGGCTACCTACGAGCAGTACTTC
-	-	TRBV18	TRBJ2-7	CASSRWDYEQYF	TGTGCCAGCTCACGGTGGGACTACGAGCAGTACTTC
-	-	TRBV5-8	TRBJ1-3	CASSSQGFSGNTIYF	TGTGCCAGCAGCTCTCAGGGGTTTTCCGGAAACACCATATATTTT
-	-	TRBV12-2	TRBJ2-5	CASRLIATRSWRQYF	TGTGCAAGTCGCTTAATAGCGACCAGGTCGTGGAGGCAGTACTTC
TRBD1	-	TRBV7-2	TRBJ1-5	CASSSLSGQGYQPQHF	TGTGCCAGCAGCTCCCTCTCTGGACAGGGATATCAGCCCCAGCATTTT
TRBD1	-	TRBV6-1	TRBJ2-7	CASRGQGAYEQYF	TGTGCCAGCAGAGGACAGGGCGCCTACGAGCAGTACTTC
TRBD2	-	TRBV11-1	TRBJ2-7	CASSRRLADSYEQYF	TGTGCCAGCAGTCGCAGACTAGCGGACTCCTACGAGCAGTACTTC
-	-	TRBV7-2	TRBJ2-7	CASRQGGRDEQYF	TGTGCCAGCAGACAAGGGGGAAGGGACGAGCAGTACTTC
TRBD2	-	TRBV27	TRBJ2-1	CASSLPIGAGYINEQFF	TGTGCCAGCAGTCTCCCAATCGGAGCGGGATATATAAATGAGCAGTTCTTC
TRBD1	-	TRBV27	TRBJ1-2	CASSFQRTGYGYTF	TGTGCCAGCAGTTTTCAACGGACAGGGTATGGCTACACCTTC
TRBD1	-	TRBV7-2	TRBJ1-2	CASSWGQGLGYTF	TGTGCCAGCAGCTGGGGACAGGGCCTCGGCTACACCTTC
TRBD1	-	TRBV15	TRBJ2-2	CATSRPTGVPGELFF	TGTGCCACCAGCAGACCAACAGGGGTTCCCGGGGAGCTGTTTTTT
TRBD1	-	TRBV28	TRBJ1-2	CASSTPQGNYGYTF	TGTGCCAGCAGTACCCCACAGGGGAACTATGGCTACACCTTC
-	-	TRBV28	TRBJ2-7	CASSFDTQYEQYF	TGTGCCAGCAGTTTCGACACCCAGTACGAGCAGTACTTC
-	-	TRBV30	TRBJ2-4	CAWSGGHALAKNIQYF	TGTGCCTGGAGTGGCGGACACGCACTAGCCAAAAACATTCAGTACTTC
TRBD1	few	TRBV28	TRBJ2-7	CASPGGQGYEQYF	TGTGCCAGCCCAGGTGGACAGGGATACGAGCAGTACTTC
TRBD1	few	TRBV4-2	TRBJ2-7	CASSQGSGQGYEQYF	TGTGCCAGCAGCCAAGGGTCGGGACAGGGCTACGAGCAGTACTTC
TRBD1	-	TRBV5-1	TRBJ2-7	CASSWDRAHEQYF	TGCGCCAGCAGTTGGGACAGGGCCCACGAGCAGTACTTC
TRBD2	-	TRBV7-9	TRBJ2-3	CASSTGGAADTQYF	TGTGCCAGCAGCACGGGGGGGGCTGCAGATACGCAGTATTTT
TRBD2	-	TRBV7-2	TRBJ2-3	CASSSSGRGPETQYF	TGTGCCAGCAGCTCCAGCGGGAGGGGACCAGAGACGCAGTATTTT